These 15 T cell receptor beta chains were sequenced from one sample in a study of chemoradiotherapy in HPV16-positive cancers. Profiling relied on immunoSEQ multiplex PCR, and the TCRdb table lists in-frame clones only, not all of them. The table has some 21,000 clones, approximately 83% seen once. Source: blood, taken from a patient who underwent chemoradiotherapy. All receptors derive from a human donor with HPV-associated anogenital cancer.

The gene calls are TRBV5-4 and TRBJ1-2; 7 bases align to TRBD1. V was pared by 4 bases and J by 2 bases, with 5 bases of the junction left unmatched. The CDR3 covers 14 residues. The V gene's germline CDR1 is SGHNT and CDR2 YYREEE (reference sequence). In nucleotides, the CDR3 is TGTGCCAGCAGCCAGCTGACAGGGAACTATGGCTACACCTTC. It encodes CASSQLTGNYGYTF. Looking up the rest from reference TRBV5-4 and TRBJ1-2 gives the full variable domain: ETGVTQSPTHLIKTRGQQVTLRCSSQSGHNTVSWYQQALGQGPQFIFQYYREEENGRGNFPPRFSGLQFPNYSSELNVNALELDDSALYLCASSQLTGNYGYTFGSGTRLTVV.

This chain uses TRBV23-1 with TRBJ1-2; 8 nucleotides agree with TRBD1. TRBV23-1 is sorted into the ORF group, with uncertain function. V lost 7 bases to trimming and J lost 13 bases; unmatched junction nucleotides: 11. This CDR3 comprises 12 residues. CDR3 sequence (DNA): TGCGCCAGCACCCACTGGACAGGGCAATCCACCTTC. This sequence encodes CASTHWTGQSTF.

The gene calls are TRBV6-6 and TRBJ1-5, with D possibly TRBD1 on 6 matching bases. The CDR3 runs 12 residues. V lost 6 bases to trimming and J lost 4 bases, with 7 bases between them. Germline V CDR1 and CDR2: MNHNY, SVGAGI (reference sequence). The CDR3, as DNA: TGTGCCAGCAGACAGGGTAATCAGCCCCAGCATTTT. Encoded protein: CASRQGNQPQHF.

J is TRBJ1-2 and V is TRBV9, with D hard to call. This CDR3 has 15 amino acids. Germline assignment: CDR1 SGDLS and CDR2 YYNGEE. The V end was cut by 0 bases, the J end by 4 bases, with 13 bases between. CDR3: CASSVGEAVLYGYTF. The CDR3, as DNA: TGTGCCAGCAGCGTAGGAGAGGCCGTCCTCTATGGCTACACCTTC.

CDR3 bases: TGTGCCTGGACGGCAGGGTGGGAGCAGTACTTC. Translated, it gives CAWTAGWEQYF. The chain recombines TRBV30 with TRBJ2-7, with D tentatively TRBD1 (5 bases). The V end lost 4 bases, the J end lost 7 bases, and 11 bases lay between the germline ends. There are 11 residues in the CDR3. The germline V gene encodes CDR1 GTSNPN and CDR2 SVGIG (reference sequence). Drawing the rest from reference TRBV30 and TRBJ2-7, the complete variable domain is SQTIHQWPATLVQPVGSPLSLECTVEGTSNPNLYWYRQAAGRGLQLLFYSVGIGQISSEVPQNLSASRPQDRQFILSSKKLLLSDSGFYLCAWTAGWEQYFGPGTRLTVT.

This rearrangement joins TRBV7-6 to TRBJ1-3; 8 bases are a match to TRBD1. Germline loops: CDR1 SGHVS, CDR2 FNYEAQ. V gave up 1 base and J gave up 2 bases; unmatched junction bases: 7. CDR3 length: 17 amino acids. The CDR3 loop reads CASSLGQGIGTGNTIYF. The CDR3 DNA sequence: TGTGCCAGCAGCTTAGGACAGGGGATCGGAACTGGAAACACCATATATTTT.

The chain is built from TRBV11-2 and TRBJ2-5; D is unclear. The CDR3 is 14 amino acids. Germline V gene sequence: CDR1 SGHAT, CDR2 FQNNGV. V dropped 1 base and J dropped 5 bases, with 11 bases sitting between them. The CDR3 DNA reads as TGTGCCAGCAGCTTAGCTGGGTTGGGGGAGACCCAGTACTTC. Translation gives CASSLAGLGETQYF.

With regard to this clone: An end of the junction does not agree with germline; a read error may underlie this. The rearrangement uses TRBV7-7 and TRBJ2-1; weak D call: TRBD2 (6 bases). The germline V gene has CDR1 SSHAT and CDR2 FNYEAQ (reference sequence). The CDR3 contains 16 residues. The CDR3 DNA reads as TGTGCTAGCAGCCCCGAAGGAGGGAGCTCCTACAATGAGCAGTTCTTC. Encoded protein: CASSPEGGSSYNEQFF.

This rearrangement joins TRBV5-6 to TRBJ2-7, with a weak D call TRBD2 (6 bases). Germline-derived CDR1 and CDR2 are SGHDT and YYEEEE. Trimming left V 4 bases short and J 6 bases short, with 14 bases between. The CDR3 has 13 residues. Here the CDR3 reads CASSPAGGGEQYF. The DNA of the CDR3 is TGTGCCAGCAGCCCGGCCGGGGGAGGCGAGCAGTACTTC.

This chain uses TRBV5-6 with TRBJ2-3; 10 bases fit TRBD2. Germline V lookup: CDR1 SGHDT, CDR2 YYEEEE. This CDR3 contains 16 residues. With V trimmed by 2 bases and J by 2 bases, 5 bases remained unmatched. For the CDR3, the DNA is TGTGCCAGCAGCTTATTAGCGGGGGGACTCACAGATACGCAGTATTTT. Encoded protein: CASSLLAGGLTDTQYF.

The rearrangement uses TRBV19 and TRBJ1-1; the D gene is possibly TRBD1 (5 bases). V lost 5 bases and J lost 5, with 6 bases in between. Germline lookup yields CDR1 LNHDA and CDR2 SQIVND (reference sequence). The CDR3 is 11 amino acids. CDR3: CASSWGTEAFF. CDR3 sequence (DNA): TGTGCCAGTAGTTGGGGGACTGAAGCTTTCTTT. Full variable domain (rest looked up from reference TRBV19 and TRBJ1-1): DGGITQSPKYLFRKEGQNVTLSCEQNLNHDAMYWYRQDPGQGLRLIYYSQIVNDFQKGDIAEGYSVSREKKESFPLTVTSAQKNPTAFYLCASSWGTEAFFGQGTRLTVV.

This clone was seen only once. The rearrangement uses TRBV7-8 and TRBJ2-5, with D perhaps TRBD2 (5 bases). The V end lost 1 base, the J end lost 2 bases, and 8 bases lay between the germline ends. The CDR3 runs 14 residues. The germline gives CDR1 SGHVS, CDR2 FQNEAQ. The CDR3 DNA reads as TGTGCCAGCAGCTTAGATCCGGGACAAGAGACCCAGTACTTC. This gives the protein CASSLDPGQETQYF.

DNA of the CDR3: TGTGCCAGCAGCTCCGGGACAGGGGGCTGGGGCTACACCTTC. It specifies CASSSGTGGWGYTF. This chain uses TRBV5-5 with TRBJ1-2; 12 positions agree with TRBD1. The J segment lost 8 bases and the V segment lost 3 bases, leaving 5 bases of the junction unmatched. The CDR3 is 14 amino acids. Germline-derived CDR1 and CDR2 are SGHKS and YYEKEE (reference sequence).

The chain employs TRBV10-3 and TRBJ2-3, with D unresolved. CDR3 length equals 15 residues. Trimming took off 10 bases at V and 4 bases at J, with 21 bases between the two ends. Germline assignment: CDR1 ENHRY and CDR2 SYGVKD. The CDR3 here is CATLIRPDVPDTQYF. Here the CDR3 DNA reads TGTGCCACCCTCATACGTCCCGACGTCCCAGATACGCAGTATTTT.

The V gene is TRBV7-8, the J gene TRBJ1-2; D remains ambiguous. Germline CDR1 reads SGHVS; CDR2 reads FQNEAQ. V lost 0 bases, J lost 0 bases, and 8 bases lay in between. The CDR3 length is 15 residues. The CDR3 bases are TGTGCCAGCAGCTTAGCAGGGAGAGCTAACTATGGCTACACCTTC. It yields the protein CASSLAGRANYGYTF.